This TCR beta chain is from a study of T-cell reconstitution after alpha-beta-depleted transplantation in children. CDR1 and CDR2 from the germline V gene are SGHDT and YYEEEE. The CDR3 consists of 17 residues. V gave up 0 bases and J gave up 1 base, with 14 bases separating them. This clonotype was seen only a few times. Construction of the TCRbeta library involved unique molecular identifiers. TCRdb re-called the PCR reads through MiXCR, storing one row per CDR3 protein. The table includes just under 550,000 distinct CDR3 sequences, 15% to 20% detected once. The chain has TRBV5-6 and TRBJ2-1; TRBD2 is a possible D gene (6 bases). The material was PBMCs from the stem cell graft donor, obtained from the stem cell graft. This sequence was found in a human donor who donated a stem cell graft to a child with acute lymphoblastic leukemia. The CDR3 bases are TGTGCCAGCAGCTTGGATCGGGGCGGGGATTCCTACAATGAGCAGTTCTTC. Its protein is CASSLDRGGDSYNEQFF.